One sample yielded the 30 T cell receptor beta chains listed below, sequenced in a study of CD8 T cells in Susac syndrome. cDNA came from roughly 0.47 to 1 ug RNA primed by random hexamers. Using its own MiXCR run on the immunoSEQ multiplex PCR reads, TCRdb lists one record per CDR3 protein. Altogether about 180,000 distinct CDR3 sequences are present, around 96% being singletons, with the ten largest covering around 0.13%. The sequencing sample was made of CD4+ T cells from PBMCs. The receptors shown here come from a human donor with Susac syndrome.

The CDR3 loop is CSVESDRGQGETQYF. The CDR3 region has the DNA TGCAGCGTTGAGAGTGACAGGGGGCAAGGAGAGACCCAGTACTTC. The genes are TRBV29-1 and TRBJ2-5; 10 bases are a match to TRBD1. This CDR3 contains 15 residues. With 3 bases clipped from V and 4 bases from J, the junction kept 8 bases outside the gene matches. From germline, CDR1 is SQVTM and CDR2 ANQGSEA.

The chain joins TRBV29-1 to TRBJ2-1, with TRBD2 matching over 14 bases. Looked up from germline, CDR1 is SQVTM and CDR2 is ANQGSEA. The V segment lost 6 bases and the J segment 7 bases; nucleotides outside the gene matches: 8. The CDR3 covers 15 residues. DNA for the CDR3: TGCAGCGTGGCCTGGGGACTAGCGGGAGTAAATGAGCAGTTCTTC. Its protein product is CSVAWGLAGVNEQFF.

V and J are TRBV12-3 or TRBV12-4 and TRBJ2-3, with TRBD2 identical over 11 bases. This CDR3 is 17 amino acids long. V trimming: 1 base; J trimming: 1 base; junction bases outside the gene matches: 4. The CDR3 bases are TGTGCCAGCAGTTTAGATCCGGGACTAGCGGGCACAGATACGCAGTATTTT. Translation: CASSLDPGLAGTDTQYF.

V gene TRBV7-2 combines with J gene TRBJ2-3; D is ambiguous. This CDR3 spans 14 amino acids. CDR1 and CDR2 (germline): SGHTA, FQGNSA. Trimming took 6 bases from V and 0 from J, leaving 10 bases between them. The CDR3 reads CASRFTRSTDTQYF. The CDR3 DNA is TGTGCCAGCAGATTCACCCGTAGCACAGATACGCAGTATTTT.

This clonotype was counted once. The rearrangement joins TRBV30 to TRBJ1-1; D gene unclear. Trimming pared 0 bases from V and 6 bases from J, leaving 8 bases between. This CDR3 contains 12 residues. Germline V gene data show CDR1 as GTSNPN and CDR2 as SVGIG (reference sequence). The CDR3 DNA follows: TGTGCCTGGAGTGTAGAGGGCCCTGAAGCTTTCTTT. It translates to CAWSVEGPEAFF.

The chain recombines TRBV11-1 with TRBJ1-1; maybe TRBD1 (5 bases). Germline lookup yields CDR1 SGHAT and CDR2 FQDESV (reference sequence). CDR3 size: 13 residues. V shed 4 bases and J shed 7 bases, with 13 bases lying between them. CDR3 sequence reads: CASSWDDQIEAFF. Here the CDR3 DNA reads TGTGCCAGCAGCTGGGACGACCAGATTGAAGCTTTCTTT.

The rearrangement links TRBV15 to TRBJ2-5, with 7 bases lining up with TRBD2. CDR3 length: 14 residues. Germline values: CDR1 LNHNV, CDR2 YYDKDF (reference sequence). The trim removed 5 bases at V and 6 bases at J, leaving 9 bases unmatched. The CDR3, as DNA: TGTGCCACCAGCTTGCGGGAGAACTTTCAGACCCAGTACTTC. Its protein is CATSLRENFQTQYF.

The chain combines TRBV24-1 with TRBJ2-1; D is unclear. The length of the CDR3 is 12 residues. Germline CDR1 and CDR2: KGHDR and SFDVKD. Trimming pared 6 bases from V and 7 bases from J, leaving 9 bases between. CDR3 loop: CATSSQRNEQFF. CDR3 DNA sequence: TGTGCCACCAGTTCACAGCGAAATGAGCAGTTCTTC.

This clonotype has only one observation. This rearrangement joins TRBV20-1 to TRBJ2-7, with 9 bases fitting TRBD1. Losses at the gene ends were 0 bases for V and 0 bases for J; bases not matched to a gene: 3. CDR1 and CDR2 from the germline V gene are DFQATT and SNEGSKA (reference sequence). The CDR3 is 15 residues long. CDR3 coding DNA: TGCAGTGCTAGAGAGGGGGACAGGGTCTCCTACGAGCAGTACTTC. It specifies CSAREGDRVSYEQYF.

The chain combines TRBV5-4 with TRBJ1-1; D is possibly TRBD1 (5 bases). Looked up from germline, CDR1 is SGHNT and CDR2 is YYREEE (reference sequence). The length of the CDR3 is 14 residues. V lost 4 bases to trimming and J lost 5 bases, with 15 bases between them. The CDR3 reads CASSPEPGSTEAFF. The DNA of the CDR3 is TGTGCCAGCAGCCCGGAGCCAGGGTCGACTGAAGCTTTCTTT.

The gene calls are TRBV28 and TRBJ2-7; TRBD2 matches 11 bases. The CDR3 consists of 16 residues. CDR1 and CDR2 (germline): MDHEN, SYDVKM. The V gene end was trimmed by 8 bases and the J gene end by 4 bases; junction bases not matched to a gene: 13. CDR3 residues: CASQEASSGRWYEQYF. DNA for the CDR3: TGTGCCAGCCAGGAGGCTTCTAGCGGGAGGTGGTACGAGCAGTACTTC.

This sequence joins TRBV6-6 and TRBJ2-7, with D hard to call. V lost 0 bases, J lost 4 bases, and 10 bases lay in between. Looked up from germline, CDR1 is MNHNY and CDR2 is SVGAGI (reference sequence). This CDR3 has 14 residues. The CDR3 sequence is CASSYSMVGYEQYV. CDR3 sequence (DNA): TGTGCCAGCAGTTACTCGATGGTTGGTTACGAGCAGTACGTC.

The chain links TRBV12-3 or TRBV12-4 to TRBJ1-2; D gene ambiguous. V lost 1 base and J lost 4, with 4 bases in between. The CDR3 runs to 12 residues. The CDR3 reads CASSLGSYGYTF. Here the CDR3 DNA reads TGTGCCAGCAGTTTAGGCAGCTATGGCTACACCTTC.

This rearrangement joins TRBV30 to TRBJ2-7; 10 nucleotides agree with TRBD1. The germline gives CDR1 GTSNPN, CDR2 SVGIG (reference sequence). This CDR3 contains 13 residues. V lost 5 bases, J lost 2 bases, and 3 bases stayed unmatched. CDR3 sequence: CAWETGGTYEQYF. DNA of the CDR3: TGTGCCTGGGAGACAGGGGGCACCTACGAGCAGTACTTC.

This chain uses TRBV24-1 with TRBJ2-7, with TRBD1 as a possible D gene (7 bases). CDR3 size: 14 residues. Trimming cost V 9 bases and J 5 bases, with 19 bases left between them. Germline-derived CDR1 and CDR2 are KGHDR and SFDVKD. CDR3 coding DNA: TGTGCCACCGCGAAGTACAGGGGAGGTCACGAGCAGTACGTC. Its protein product is CATAKYRGGHEQYV.

The genes are TRBV6-1 and TRBJ2-5; TRBD2 agrees at 9 bases. The V gene end was trimmed by 5 bases and the J gene end by 6 bases; junction bases not matched to a gene: 13. CDR3 length: 16 amino acids. CDR1 is MNHNS and CDR2 is SASEGT in the germline V gene. The CDR3 sequence: CASSKPSGTSRKTQYF. The CDR3 nucleotides are TGTGCCAGCAGTAAACCCTCCGGGACTAGCAGGAAGACCCAGTACTTC.

This chain connects TRBV30 to TRBJ1-2; D is unresolved. The V gene lost 1 base and the J gene lost 8 bases, with 5 bases spanning the gap. In germline, CDR1 is GTSNPN, CDR2 SVGIG (reference sequence). This CDR3 spans 10 amino acids. CDR3 in DNA: TGTGCCTGGAGTGGGACCGGCTACACCTTC. Translation: CAWSGTGYTF.

This chain joins TRBV9 and TRBJ2-6; 10 bases fit TRBD2. This CDR3 has 21 amino acids. Germline CDR1 is SGDLS and CDR2 is YYNGEE. V lost 3 bases to trimming and J lost 0 bases; unmatched junction nucleotides: 15. This CDR3 is CASSDPTSLAGVPSGANVLTF. The CDR3 region has the DNA TGTGCCAGCAGCGACCCAACCTCCCTAGCGGGAGTACCCTCTGGGGCCAACGTCCTGACTTTC.

This rearrangement joins TRBV29-1 to TRBJ2-1; D is unclear. The V and J ends lost 3 bases and 10 bases respectively, with 4 bases between them. This CDR3 is 9 amino acids long. Germline CDR1 is SQVTM and CDR2 is ANQGSEA. Here the CDR3 DNA reads TGCAGCGTTGATGAAGAGCAGTTCTTC. Its translation is CSVDEEQFF.

The chain employs TRBV27 and TRBJ2-6, with 8 bases identical to TRBD2. Germline V gives CDR1 MNHEY, CDR2 SMNVEV (reference sequence). With V trimmed by 1 base and J by 4 bases, 12 bases remained unmatched. This CDR3 comprises 19 residues. CDR3 region: CASSLLNLRGGSGANVLTF. For the CDR3, the DNA is TGTGCCAGCAGTTTATTAAATCTACGGGGGGGCTCCGGGGCCAACGTCCTGACTTTC.

The CDR3 spells CASSLSRGLTGELFF. CDR3 coding DNA: TGCGCCAGCAGCTTGTCCAGGGGGCTCACCGGGGAGCTGTTTTTT. J is TRBJ2-2 and V is TRBV5-1, with 8 nucleotides matching TRBD1. Germline lookup yields CDR1 SGHRS and CDR2 YFSETQ. Germline trimming cut 1 base from V and 4 bases from J; bases unmatched to any gene: 3. This CDR3 region has 15 residues.

Here the CDR3 DNA reads TGCAGTGCCAGGACTAGCGGGAGTCTCAACGAGCAGTACTTC. Translating gives CSARTSGSLNEQYF. The chain couples TRBV20-1 to TRBJ2-7; 13 nucleotides align to TRBD2. The junction had 7 bases not matched to a gene; V was cut back by 6 bases and J by 5 bases. The CDR3 sequence is 14 residues long. Germline CDR1 reads DFQATT; CDR2 reads SNEGSKA (reference sequence).

The genes are TRBV9 and TRBJ1-1, with 10 bases matching TRBD1. This CDR3 is built from 14 residues. Germline V gene data show CDR1 as SGDLS and CDR2 as YYNGEE. After removal of 3 bases from V and 11 bases from J, the junction contained 10 bases not matched to a gene. In DNA form, the CDR3 reads TGTGCCAGCAGCGGTGACAGGGGGCAGGGTAGGGCTTTCTTT. The encoded protein is CASSGDRGQGRAFF. The variable domain in full, with the rest retrieved from reference TRBV9 and TRBJ1-1, is DSGVTQTPKHLITATGQRVTLRCSPRSGDLSVYWYQQSLDQGLQFLIQYYNGEERAKGNILERFSAQQFPDLHSELNLSSLELGDSALYFCASSGDRGQGRAFFGQGTRLTVV.

CDR3 residues: CASAGLGNTGELFF. CDR3 nucleotide sequence: TGCGCCAGTGCGGGACTAGGGAACACCGGGGAGCTGTTTTTT. This chain connects TRBV5-1 to TRBJ2-2, with 8 positions matching TRBD2. The germline V gene has CDR1 SGHRS and CDR2 YFSETQ. The CDR3 sequence is 14 residues long. J gave up 1 base and V 8 bases, and 4 bases lay outside the gene matches.

V usage is TRBV30 and J usage is TRBJ2-5; no clear D. This CDR3 is built from 14 residues. Trimming removed 3 bases at V and 3 bases at J, with 14 bases between. Germline CDR1 is GTSNPN and CDR2 is SVGIG (reference sequence). The CDR3: CAWSIYRGEETQYF. The CDR3 DNA is TGTGCCTGGAGCATATATCGTGGGGAAGAGACCCAGTACTTC.

The chain joins TRBV12-3 or TRBV12-4 to TRBJ1-5; D is unresolved. The CDR3 loop spans 13 amino acids. V was cut by 3 bases and J by 7 bases, with 10 bases left in between. The CDR3 nucleotides read TGTGCCAGCAGTTTTGCAGGCGACCAGCCCCAGCATTTT. It codes for CASSFAGDQPQHF.

The genes are TRBV29-1 and TRBJ2-2; possibly TRBD1 or TRBD2 for D (6 bases each). This CDR3 contains 15 residues. The V gene's germline CDR1 is SQVTM and CDR2 ANQGSEA. With 8 bases removed from V and 4 bases from J, the gap between germline ends came to 20 bases. CDR3: CSMRVGGPSTGELFF. DNA for the CDR3: TGCAGCATGAGAGTCGGGGGCCCCAGCACCGGGGAGCTGTTTTTT.

The rearrangement links TRBV9 to TRBJ2-5; 7 nucleotides line up with TRBD1. Germline loops: CDR1 SGDLS, CDR2 YYNGEE. The trim removed 6 bases at V and 3 bases at J, leaving 17 bases unmatched. This CDR3 is 17 amino acids long. CDR3 bases: TGTGCCAGCACCCAAGGGTCCGGACAGGTGCCGAAAGAGACCCAGTACTTC. As protein: CASTQGSGQVPKETQYF. Based on the CDR3 plus reference TRBV9 and TRBJ2-5, the full variable domain is DSGVTQTPKHLITATGQRVTLRCSPRSGDLSVYWYQQSLDQGLQFLIQYYNGEERAKGNILERFSAQQFPDLHSELNLSSLELGDSALYFCASTQGSGQVPKETQYFGPGTRLLVL.

This chain uses TRBV4-2 with TRBJ1-6; D is undetermined. Germline CDR1 and CDR2: LGHNA and YNFKEQ. The CDR3 contains 15 residues. The V end lost 4 bases, the J end lost 9 bases, and 16 bases lay between the germline ends. The CDR3: CASSLRREMGSPLHF. CDR3 sequence (DNA): TGTGCCAGCAGCCTCCGCCGGGAGATGGGTTCACCCCTCCACTTT.

This rearrangement joins TRBV7-2 to TRBJ2-3; D tentatively fits TRBD1 or TRBD2 (6 bases each). The germline V gene has CDR1 SGHTA and CDR2 FQGNSA. CDR3 length: 14 amino acids. The V gene lost 1 base and the J gene lost 6 bases, with 11 bases spanning the gap. CDR3 sequence reads: CASSLGGARDTQYF. The CDR3 bases are TGTGCCAGCAGCTTAGGGGGGGCGCGGGATACGCAGTATTTT.